This T cell receptor (beta chain) was retrieved from a study of chemoradiotherapy in HPV16-positive cancers. The CDR3 length is 15 residues. V lost 5 bases, J lost 3 bases, and 14 bases lay in between. The germline gives CDR1 SGHVS, CDR2 FQNEAQ. Repertoires were sampled repeatedly during chemoradiotherapy. Overall study results and limits: Candidate HPV-specific clones and E7-related TCR motifs grew in tumor during treatment.

Assay: immunoSEQ multiplex PCR; the TCRdb copy retains only in-frame clones and omits some. The sample lists about 15,000 clones, roughly 80% occurring once. As concerns this clone: Its matching antigen is unknown.

This sample was taken from a patient who underwent chemoradiotherapy. The sequence was obtained from a human donor with HPV-associated anogenital cancer. This chain links TRBV7-8 with TRBJ1-5, with D tentatively TRBD1 (6 bases). CDR3 sequence (DNA): TGTGCCAGCAGCCCATCGACAGGTTTCAATCAGCCCCAGCATTTT. This encodes CASSPSTGFNQPQHF. The variable domain in full, completed from reference TRBV7-8 and TRBJ1-5, reads GAGVSQSPRYKVAKRGQDVALRCDPISGHVSLFWYQQALGQGPEFLTYFQNEAQLDKSGLPSDRFFAERPEGSVSTLKIQRTQQEDSAVYLCASSPSTGFNQPQHFGDGTRLSIL.